This T cell receptor (beta chain) emerged from a study of early T cells in non-severe SARS-CoV-2 infection. Study conclusions and caveats: Missing private and CD4 specificities, VDJdb matching favored anti-spike CD8 responses.

The CDR3 loop spans 16 amino acids. Germline CDR1 MDHEN, CDR2 SYDVKM. The germline V and J ends were trimmed by 7 bases and 4 bases, with 19 bases remaining between them. Unique molecular identifiers were attached to individual cDNA molecules. TCRdb used MiXCR to reprocess the 5' RACE reads, holding one entry per CDR3 protein. Of tens of thousands of distinct CDR3 sequences in the sample, approximately 11% are singletons; the top ten hold about 6.4%. The sample holds many counts of this clonotype. As yet, its antigen is unknown. This receptor was identified in an adult who was a healthcare worker with PCR-confirmed SARS-CoV-2 infection or an uninfected control (not recorded which). Material for sequencing was whole blood. The V gene is TRBV28, the J gene TRBJ2-2; weak D call: TRBD1 (5 bases). The CDR3 loop reads CASTSRGASGTGELFF. The CDR3 DNA follows: TGTGCCAGCACCTCCCGTGGGGCCTCCGGCACCGGGGAGCTGTTTTTT.